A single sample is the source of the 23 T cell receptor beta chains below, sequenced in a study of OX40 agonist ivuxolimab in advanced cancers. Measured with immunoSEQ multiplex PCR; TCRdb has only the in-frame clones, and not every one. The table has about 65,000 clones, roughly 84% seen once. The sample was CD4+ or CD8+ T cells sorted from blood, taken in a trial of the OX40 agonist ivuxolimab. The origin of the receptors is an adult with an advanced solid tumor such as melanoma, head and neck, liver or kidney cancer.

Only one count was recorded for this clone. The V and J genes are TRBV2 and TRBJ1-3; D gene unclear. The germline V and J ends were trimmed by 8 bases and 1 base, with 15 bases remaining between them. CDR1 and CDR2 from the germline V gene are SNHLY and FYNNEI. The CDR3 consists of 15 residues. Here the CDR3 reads CASEPYRASGNTIYF. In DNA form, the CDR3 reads TGTGCCAGCGAACCGTATCGGGCGTCTGGAAACACCATATATTTT.

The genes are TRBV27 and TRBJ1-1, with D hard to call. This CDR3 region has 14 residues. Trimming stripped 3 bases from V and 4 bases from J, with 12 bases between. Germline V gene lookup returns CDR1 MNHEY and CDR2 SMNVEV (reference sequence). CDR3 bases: TGTGCCAGCAGTTTGCGGGGTTCGAGCACTGAAGCTTTCTTT. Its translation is CASSLRGSSTEAFF.

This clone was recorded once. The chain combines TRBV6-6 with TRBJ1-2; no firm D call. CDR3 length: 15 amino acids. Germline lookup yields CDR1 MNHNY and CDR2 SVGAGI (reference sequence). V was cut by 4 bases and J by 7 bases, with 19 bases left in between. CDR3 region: CASSSRGMVVGGYTF. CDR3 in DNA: TGTGCCAGCAGTTCTCGCGGGATGGTTGTTGGTGGCTACACCTTC.

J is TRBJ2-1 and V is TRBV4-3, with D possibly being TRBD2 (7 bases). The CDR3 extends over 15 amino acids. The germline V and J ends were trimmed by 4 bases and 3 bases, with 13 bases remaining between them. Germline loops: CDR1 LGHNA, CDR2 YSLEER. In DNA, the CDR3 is TGCGCCAGCAGCCGTGGGGGGGGCAACTACAATGAGCAGTTCTTC. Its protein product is CASSRGGGNYNEQFF.

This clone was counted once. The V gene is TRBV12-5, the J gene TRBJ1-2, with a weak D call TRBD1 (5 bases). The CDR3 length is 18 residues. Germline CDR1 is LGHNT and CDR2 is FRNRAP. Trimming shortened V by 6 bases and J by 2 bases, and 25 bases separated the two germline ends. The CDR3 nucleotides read TGTGCTAGTGGGGTTATGTCGGGAATGACAGAGCCCAACTATGGCTACACCTTC. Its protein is CASGVMSGMTEPNYGYTF.

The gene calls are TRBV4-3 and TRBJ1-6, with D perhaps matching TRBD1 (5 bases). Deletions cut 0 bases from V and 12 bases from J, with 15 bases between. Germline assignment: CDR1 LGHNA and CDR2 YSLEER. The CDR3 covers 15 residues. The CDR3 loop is CASSQEKWDSRPLHF. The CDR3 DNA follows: TGCGCCAGCAGCCAAGAGAAATGGGACTCGAGACCCCTCCACTTT.

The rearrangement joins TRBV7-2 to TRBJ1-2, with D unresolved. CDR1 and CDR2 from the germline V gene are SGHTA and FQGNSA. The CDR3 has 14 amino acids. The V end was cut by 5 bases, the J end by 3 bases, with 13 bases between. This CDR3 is CASSDVDGHYGYTF. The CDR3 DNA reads TGTGCCAGCAGCGACGTAGACGGACACTATGGCTACACCTTC.

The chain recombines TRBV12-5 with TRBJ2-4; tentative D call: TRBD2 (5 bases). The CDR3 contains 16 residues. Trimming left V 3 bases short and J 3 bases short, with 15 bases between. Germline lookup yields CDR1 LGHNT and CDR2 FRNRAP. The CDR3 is CASGFGLMRFKNIQYF. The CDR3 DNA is TGTGCTAGTGGTTTTGGACTCATGAGGTTCAAAAACATTCAGTACTTC.

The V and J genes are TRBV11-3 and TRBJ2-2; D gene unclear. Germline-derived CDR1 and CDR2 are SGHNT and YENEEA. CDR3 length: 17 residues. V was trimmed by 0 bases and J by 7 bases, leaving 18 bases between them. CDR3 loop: CASSLELDGVYRGELFF. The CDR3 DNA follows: TGTGCCAGCAGCTTAGAGCTAGATGGGGTTTACCGCGGGGAGCTGTTTTTT.

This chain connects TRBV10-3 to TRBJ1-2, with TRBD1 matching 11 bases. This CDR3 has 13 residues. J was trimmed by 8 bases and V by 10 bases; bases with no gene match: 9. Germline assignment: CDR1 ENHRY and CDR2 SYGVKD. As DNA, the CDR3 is TGTGCCACTAGGACAGGGGGCCAGAGGGGCTACACCTTC. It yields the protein CATRTGGQRGYTF.

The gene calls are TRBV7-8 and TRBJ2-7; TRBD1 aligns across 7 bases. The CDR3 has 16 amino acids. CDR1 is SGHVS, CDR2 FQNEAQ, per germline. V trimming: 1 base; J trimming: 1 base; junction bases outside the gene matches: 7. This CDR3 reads CASSLGRTGTSYEQYF. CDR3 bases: TGTGCCAGCAGCTTAGGCAGGACAGGTACGTCCTACGAGCAGTACTTC.

This CDR3 is CASSPTLGGSEQYF. CDR3 DNA: TGTGCCAGCAGCCCTACGCTGGGGGGGTCCGAGCAGTACTTC. The chain is built from TRBV7-9 and TRBJ2-7; 7 nucleotides line up with TRBD2. This CDR3 region has 14 residues. V lost 5 bases, J lost 6 bases, and 10 bases stayed unmatched. Germline CDR1 and CDR2: SEHNR and FQNEAQ (reference sequence).

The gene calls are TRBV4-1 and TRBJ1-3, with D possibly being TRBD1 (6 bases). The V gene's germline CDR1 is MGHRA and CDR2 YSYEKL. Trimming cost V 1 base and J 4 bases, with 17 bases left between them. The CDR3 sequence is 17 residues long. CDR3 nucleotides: TGCGCCAGCAGCCAAGGAGGGGGGAAAACGCCCGGAAACACCATATATTTT. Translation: CASSQGGGKTPGNTIYF.

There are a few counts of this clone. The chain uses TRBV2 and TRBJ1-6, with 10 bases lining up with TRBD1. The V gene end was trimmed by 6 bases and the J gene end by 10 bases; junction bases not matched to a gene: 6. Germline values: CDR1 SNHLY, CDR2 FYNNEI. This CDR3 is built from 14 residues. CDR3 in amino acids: CASSKGQGSSPLHF. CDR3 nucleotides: TGTGCCAGCAGCAAGGGACAGGGGTCCTCACCCCTCCACTTT.

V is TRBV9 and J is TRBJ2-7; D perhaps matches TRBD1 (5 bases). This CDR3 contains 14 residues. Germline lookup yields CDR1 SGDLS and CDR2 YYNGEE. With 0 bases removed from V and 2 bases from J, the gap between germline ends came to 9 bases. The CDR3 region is CASSVEVRAYEQYF. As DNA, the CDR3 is TGTGCCAGCAGCGTAGAGGTCAGGGCCTACGAGCAGTACTTC.

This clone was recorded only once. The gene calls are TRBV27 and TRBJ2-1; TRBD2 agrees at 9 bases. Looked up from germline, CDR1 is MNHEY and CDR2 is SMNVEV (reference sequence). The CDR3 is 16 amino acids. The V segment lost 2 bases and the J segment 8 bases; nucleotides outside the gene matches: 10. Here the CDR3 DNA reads TGTGCCAGCAGTTTAATGGCTAGCGGGATGGTGGATGAGCAGTTCTTC. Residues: CASSLMASGMVDEQFF.

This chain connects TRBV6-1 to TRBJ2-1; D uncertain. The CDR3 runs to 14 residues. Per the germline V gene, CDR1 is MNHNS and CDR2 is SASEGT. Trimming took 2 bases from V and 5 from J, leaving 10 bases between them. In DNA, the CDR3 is TGTGCCAGCAGTGAATTGGGCCTTCACAATGAGCAGTTCTTC. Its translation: CASSELGLHNEQFF.

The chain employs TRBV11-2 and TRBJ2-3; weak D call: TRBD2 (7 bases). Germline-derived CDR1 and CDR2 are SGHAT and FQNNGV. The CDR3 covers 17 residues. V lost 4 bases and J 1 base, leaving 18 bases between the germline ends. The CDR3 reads CASSSIRGGARTDTQYF. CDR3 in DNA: TGTGCCAGCAGCTCGATTAGGGGGGGCGCCCGCACAGATACGCAGTATTTT.

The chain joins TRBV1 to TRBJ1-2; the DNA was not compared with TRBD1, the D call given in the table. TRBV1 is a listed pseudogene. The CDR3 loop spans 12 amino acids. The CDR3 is CTSRGLAYGYTF. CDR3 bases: TGCACCAGCAGGGGGCTTGCCTATGGCTACACCTTC.

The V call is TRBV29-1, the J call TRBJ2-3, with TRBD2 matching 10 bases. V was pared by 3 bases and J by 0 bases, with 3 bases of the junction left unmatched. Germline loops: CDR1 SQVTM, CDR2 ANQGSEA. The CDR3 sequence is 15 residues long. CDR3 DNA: TGCAGCGTTGATAAGCGGGGGGGAAGCACAGATACGCAGTATTTT. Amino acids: CSVDKRGGSTDTQYF.

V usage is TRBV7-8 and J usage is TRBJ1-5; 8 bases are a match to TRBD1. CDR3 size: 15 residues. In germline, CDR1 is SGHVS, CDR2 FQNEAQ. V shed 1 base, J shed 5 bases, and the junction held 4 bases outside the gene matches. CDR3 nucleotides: TGTGCCAGCAGCTTAGAGACAGGGGTGTATCAGCCCCAGCATTTT. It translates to CASSLETGVYQPQHF.

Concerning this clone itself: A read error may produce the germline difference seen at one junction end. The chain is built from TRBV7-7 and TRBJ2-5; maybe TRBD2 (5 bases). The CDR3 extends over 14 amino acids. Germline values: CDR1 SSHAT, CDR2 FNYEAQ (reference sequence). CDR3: CASSLEPGGETQYF. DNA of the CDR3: TGTGCTAGCAGCTTAGAACCAGGAGGAGAGACCCAGTACTTC.

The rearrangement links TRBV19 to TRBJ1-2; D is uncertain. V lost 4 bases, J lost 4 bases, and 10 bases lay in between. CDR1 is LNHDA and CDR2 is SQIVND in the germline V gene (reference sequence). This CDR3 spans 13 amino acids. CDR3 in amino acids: CASSSAGSYGYTF. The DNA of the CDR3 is TGTGCCAGTAGTAGCGCGGGCAGCTATGGCTACACCTTC. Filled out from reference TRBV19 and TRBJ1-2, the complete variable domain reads DGGITQSPKYLFRKEGQNVTLSCEQNLNHDAMYWYRQDPGQGLRLIYYSQIVNDFQKGDIAEGYSVSREKKESFPLTVTSAQKNPTAFYLCASSSAGSYGYTFGSGTRLTVV.